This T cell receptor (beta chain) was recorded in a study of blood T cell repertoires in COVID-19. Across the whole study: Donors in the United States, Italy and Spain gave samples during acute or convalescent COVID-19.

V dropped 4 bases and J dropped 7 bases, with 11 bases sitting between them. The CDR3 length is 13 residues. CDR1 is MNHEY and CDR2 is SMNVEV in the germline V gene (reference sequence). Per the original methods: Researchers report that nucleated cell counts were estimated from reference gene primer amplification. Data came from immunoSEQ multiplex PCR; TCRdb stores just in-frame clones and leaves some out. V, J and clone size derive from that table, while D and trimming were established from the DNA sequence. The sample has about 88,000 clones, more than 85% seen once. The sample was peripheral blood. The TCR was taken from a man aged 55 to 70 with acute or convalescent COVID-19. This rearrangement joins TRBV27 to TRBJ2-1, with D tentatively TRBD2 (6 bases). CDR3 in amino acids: CASSWGDLNEQFF. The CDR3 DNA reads TGTGCCAGCAGTTGGGGGGACCTAAATGAGCAGTTCTTC.